One and the same sample provided the 20 T cell receptor beta chains below, sequenced in a study of breast tumors, draining lymph nodes, adjacent tissues. One entry per CDR3 protein results from TCRdb running MiXCR on the multiplex PCR reads. The sample lists around 110,000 distinct CDR3 sequences; about 31% were seen once. Samples came from axillary lymph nodes draining the breast cancer. Sequenced input: axillary lymph node tissue. All receptors derive from a female donor with breast cancer. Some clones in this sample may be carry-over from other donors' samples.

A word on this clonotype: This may be a read error: a much more frequent sequence differs by one nucleotide. The V gene is TRBV11-2, the J gene TRBJ2-7; maybe TRBD2 (6 bases). The CDR3 consists of 15 residues. V lost 2 bases and J lost 0, with 11 bases in between. CDR1 is SGHAT, CDR2 FQNNGV, per germline. The CDR3 sequence is CASSLMWEASYEQYF. The CDR3 DNA reads TGTGCCAGCAGCTTAATGTGGGAGGCCTCCTACGAGCAGTACTTC. Supplemented by reference TRBV11-2 and TRBJ2-7, the full variable domain reads EAGVAQSPRYKIIEKRQSVAFWCNPISGHATLYWYQQILGQGPKLLIQFQNNGVVDDSQLPKDRFSAERLKGVDSTLKIQPAKLEDSAVYLCASSLMWEASYEQYFGPGTRLTVT.

On this clonotype: A junction end diverges from the germline sequence, so it may reflect a read error. The gene calls are TRBV4-1 and TRBJ2-3; TRBD2 might be the D (5 bases). Germline assignment: CDR1 MGHRA and CDR2 YSYEKL. The CDR3 totals 14 residues. The CDR3 spells CASSDRTEPDAQYF. Written as DNA, the CDR3 is TGCGCCAGCAGCGACCGGACTGAACCAGATGCGCAGTATTTT.

The chain recombines TRBV7-2 with TRBJ1-6; TRBD1 aligns across 8 bases. This CDR3 comprises 15 residues. Germline values: CDR1 SGHTA, CDR2 FQGNSA. The trim removed 8 bases at V and 13 bases at J, leaving 16 bases unmatched. The CDR3 DNA sequence: TGTGCCAGCGGCTCAGATGGACAGGGATTTCTTCCCCTCCACTTT. The encoded protein is CASGSDGQGFLPLHF. Using reference TRBV7-2 and TRBJ1-6 for the parts outside the CDR3, the full variable domain is GAGVSQSPSNKVTEKGKDVELRCDPISGHTALYWYRQSLGQGLEFLIYFQGNSAPDKSGLPSDRFSAERTGGSVSTLTIQRTQQEDSAVYLCASGSDGQGFLPLHFGNGTRLTVT.

Concerning this clonotype itself: A much more abundant neighbour one base away suggests this may be a read error. The chain employs TRBV6-6 and TRBJ2-3; 9 bases agree with TRBD2. The ends lost 7 bases at V and 7 bases at J; junction bases unmatched: 6. Germline V gene lookup returns CDR1 MNHNY and CDR2 SVGAGI (reference sequence). The length of the CDR3 is 13 residues. DNA for the CDR3: TGTGCCAGCAAGCCTAGCGGGACGTATACGCAGTATTTT. Translating it yields CASKPSGTYTQYF.

This clonotype was seen repeatedly, ten times or more. The chain links TRBV12-3 or TRBV12-4 to TRBJ1-6, with 7 bases fitting TRBD1. CDR3 length equals 15 residues. J gave up 7 bases and V 5 bases, and 8 bases lay outside the gene matches. The CDR3 DNA sequence: TGTGCCAGCAGTCCAAAAAACAGGGGAAATTCACCCCTCCACTTT. Its translation: CASSPKNRGNSPLHF.

This clonotype occurred many times. The chain is built from TRBV6-6 and TRBJ2-7; 9 bases map to TRBD1. The CDR3 sequence is 13 residues long. The trim removed 6 bases at V and 5 bases at J, leaving 5 bases unmatched. Germline lookup yields CDR1 MNHNY and CDR2 SVGAGI (reference sequence). CDR3 DNA: TGTGCCAGCAGACAGGGGGCTGACAACGAGCAGTACTTC. It yields the protein CASRQGADNEQYF.

This clonotype was counted ten times or more. The V and J genes are TRBV9 and TRBJ1-3; no clear D gene. V shed 1 base and J shed 0 bases, with 8 bases lying between them. Looked up from germline, CDR1 is SGDLS and CDR2 is YYNGEE. The CDR3 is made up of 15 amino acids. The CDR3 loop is CASSVNMDSGNTIYF. Here the CDR3 DNA reads TGTGCCAGCAGCGTAAACATGGACTCTGGAAACACCATATATTTT.

This clonotype was counted ten times or more. This sequence joins TRBV7-2 and TRBJ1-5, with D possibly matching TRBD1 (6 bases). The germline CDR1 and CDR2 sequences are SGHTA and FQGNSA. The CDR3 totals 16 residues. Trimming cost V 1 base and J 0 bases, with 10 bases left between them. CDR3 bases: TGTGCCAGCAGCTTAGTTACAGGGCATAGCAATCAGCCCCAGCATTTT. As protein: CASSLVTGHSNQPQHF. Full variable domain (remainder filled in from reference TRBV7-2 and TRBJ1-5): GAGVSQSPSNKVTEKGKDVELRCDPISGHTALYWYRQSLGQGLEFLIYFQGNSAPDKSGLPSDRFSAERTGGSVSTLTIQRTQQEDSAVYLCASSLVTGHSNQPQHFGDGTRLSIL.

This clonotype has at least ten counts. The chain joins TRBV28 to TRBJ2-7; D remains ambiguous. CDR3 length: 12 amino acids. CDR1 is MDHEN, CDR2 SYDVKM, per germline. V gave up 7 bases and J gave up 1 base, with 8 bases separating them. The chain's CDR3 is CASKHSSYEQYF. CDR3 sequence (DNA): TGTGCCAGCAAACACAGTTCCTACGAGCAGTACTTC. The whole variable domain, filled in from reference TRBV28 and TRBJ2-7, reads DVKVTQSSRYLVKRTGEKVFLECVQDMDHENMFWYRQDPGLGLRLIYFSYDVKMKEKGDIPEGYSVSREKKERFSLILESASTNQTSMYLCASKHSSYEQYFGPGTRLTVT.

Ten or more counts support this clonotype. The chain is built from TRBV5-1 and TRBJ2-7, with 7 positions matching TRBD1. Germline V lookup: CDR1 SGHRS, CDR2 YFSETQ. With 4 bases clipped from V and 4 bases from J, the junction kept 5 bases outside the gene matches. The CDR3 has 13 residues. CDR3 residues: CASSPGQTYEQYF. The CDR3 DNA reads as TGCGCCAGCAGCCCGGGACAGACGTACGAGCAGTACTTC.

A remark on this clonotype: A much larger clone differs from this one at a single base, so this may be a read error. The chain employs TRBV5-6 and TRBJ2-3; TRBD2 matches 8 bases. In germline, CDR1 is SGHDT, CDR2 YYEEEE. CDR3 length equals 16 residues. The CDR3: CVSSFVGGALTDTQYF. DNA for the CDR3: TGTGTCAGCAGCTTCGTCGGGGGGGCTCTGACAGATACGCAGTATTTT.

This clonotype was counted between two and nine times. This may come from a read error, since a much larger clone is one base off. The V gene is TRBV20-1, the J gene TRBJ2-1; 8 bases agree with TRBD2. The germline V gene encodes CDR1 DFQATT and CDR2 SNEGSKA (reference sequence). This CDR3 has 13 amino acids. The CDR3 here is CSASLAGLNAQFF. The CDR3, as DNA: TGCAGTGCTAGTCTAGCGGGTTTAAATGCGCAGTTCTTC.

This clonotype was observed many times. V gene TRBV4-1 combines with J gene TRBJ2-7; no firm D call. The CDR3 runs 14 residues. V was shortened by 0 bases and J by 2 bases, with 8 bases between the two germline ends. Germline values: CDR1 MGHRA, CDR2 YSYEKL. The CDR3: CASSQDSTAYEQYF. DNA for the CDR3: TGCGCCAGCAGCCAAGATAGTACGGCCTACGAGCAGTACTTC.

This clonotype has a count of ten or more. The J gene is TRBJ2-6, the V gene TRBV2, with D possibly being TRBD1 or TRBD2 (6 bases each). Germline assignment: CDR1 SNHLY and CDR2 FYNNEI. The CDR3 contains 19 residues. Deletions cut 6 bases from V and 4 bases from J, with 25 bases between. Written as DNA, the CDR3 is TGTGCCAGCAGGGGGGGCACAGGGTCTGCCCTCTCGGGGGCCAACGTCCTGACTTTC. This translates into CASRGGTGSALSGANVLTF.

This clonotype was counted at least ten times. The chain carries TRBV5-1 and TRBJ2-1; D gene uncertain. This CDR3 comprises 16 residues. Per the germline V gene, CDR1 is SGHRS and CDR2 is YFSETQ. V lost 0 bases and J lost 7, with 17 bases in between. CDR3 protein: CASSLGPIKVMNEQFF. The CDR3 nucleotides are TGCGCCAGCAGCTTGGGGCCAATTAAGGTAATGAATGAGCAGTTCTTC. Full variable domain (outside the CDR3, taken from reference TRBV5-1 and TRBJ2-1): KAGVTQTPRYLIKTRGQQVTLSCSPISGHRSVSWYQQTPGQGLQFLFEYFSETQRNKGNFPGRFSGRQFSNSRSEMNVSTLELGDSALYLCASSLGPIKVMNEQFFGPGTRLTVL.

In its sample, this clonotype was seen many times. The rearrangement joins TRBV19 to TRBJ2-3; 14 bases agree with TRBD2. Germline V CDR1 and CDR2: LNHDA, SQIVND (reference sequence). With 5 bases clipped from V and 4 bases from J, the junction kept 8 bases outside the gene matches. The CDR3 totals 17 residues. The CDR3 sequence: CASSRTGLAGEADTQYF. Written as DNA, the CDR3 is TGTGCCAGTAGTCGGACGGGACTAGCGGGGGAGGCAGATACGCAGTATTTT.

The table lists this clonotype with a count of one. The rearrangement links TRBV7-9 to TRBJ2-1; TRBD2 matches at 10 bases. The CDR3 is 17 amino acids. V lost 5 bases to trimming and J lost 7 bases; unmatched junction nucleotides: 14. Germline-derived CDR1 and CDR2 are SEHNR and FQNEAQ (reference sequence). CDR3 in amino acids: CASSAGFGLAGANEQFF. CDR3 DNA sequence: TGTGCCAGCAGCGCTGGATTCGGGCTAGCGGGAGCGAATGAGCAGTTCTTC.

This clonotype was observed many times. This chain joins TRBV9 and TRBJ2-7; 10 bases match TRBD2. The CDR3 extends over 14 amino acids. Germline V gene sequence: CDR1 SGDLS, CDR2 YYNGEE. The V and J ends lost 2 bases and 5 bases, in that order; junction bases with no gene match: 4. The CDR3 protein is CASSVSGRHHEQYF. The CDR3 DNA reads as TGTGCCAGCAGCGTTAGCGGGAGGCACCACGAGCAGTACTTC.

This clonotype was counted ten times or more. V is TRBV5-1 and J is TRBJ1-6; D is undetermined. From germline, CDR1 is SGHRS and CDR2 YFSETQ. V was cut by 5 bases and J by 6 bases, with 9 bases left in between. The CDR3 covers 13 residues. The CDR3 region is CASSREFNSPLHF. CDR3 DNA sequence: TGCGCCAGCAGTCGGGAGTTTAATTCACCCCTCCACTTT. Combining the CDR3 with reference TRBV5-1 and TRBJ1-6 gives the whole variable domain KAGVTQTPRYLIKTRGQQVTLSCSPISGHRSVSWYQQTPGQGLQFLFEYFSETQRNKGNFPGRFSGRQFSNSRSEMNVSTLELGDSALYLCASSREFNSPLHFGNGTRLTVT.

This clonotype was counted ten times or more. A much larger clone is a single base away; this may be a read error. The chain joins TRBV9 to TRBJ1-2, with TRBD1 identical over 8 bases. Germline values: CDR1 SGDLS, CDR2 YYNGEE. The CDR3 length is 15 residues. The CDR3 coding sequence is TGTGCCAGCAGCGTAGGGCCGGACAGGGCCTATGGCTCCACCTTC. Translated, it gives CASSVGPDRAYGSTF.